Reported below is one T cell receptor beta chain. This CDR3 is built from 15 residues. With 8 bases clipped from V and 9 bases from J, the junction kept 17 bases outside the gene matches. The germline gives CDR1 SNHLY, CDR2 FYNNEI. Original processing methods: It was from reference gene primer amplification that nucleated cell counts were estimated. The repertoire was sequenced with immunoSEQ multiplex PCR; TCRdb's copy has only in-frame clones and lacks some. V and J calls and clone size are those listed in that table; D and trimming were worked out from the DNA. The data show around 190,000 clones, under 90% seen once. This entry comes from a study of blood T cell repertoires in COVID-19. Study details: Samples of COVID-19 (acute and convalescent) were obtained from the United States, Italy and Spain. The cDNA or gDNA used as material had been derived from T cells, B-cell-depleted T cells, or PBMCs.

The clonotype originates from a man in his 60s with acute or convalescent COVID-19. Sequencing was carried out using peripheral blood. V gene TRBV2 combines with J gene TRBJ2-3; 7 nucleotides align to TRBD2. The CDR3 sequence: CASEPRRLAVSTQYF. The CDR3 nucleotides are TGTGCCAGCGAACCCAGGAGACTAGCTGTGTCGACGCAGTATTTT.